This T cell receptor beta chain derives from a study of human T cells and chemical hapten exposure. With 1 base clipped from V and 4 bases from J, the junction kept 3 bases outside the gene matches. Germline loops: CDR1 GTSNPN, CDR2 SVGIG (reference sequence). The CDR3 runs to 14 residues. MiXCR was run by TCRdb on the RACE reads, yielding one entry per CDR3 protein. This sample yields about 60,000 distinct CDR3 sequences, of which approximately 8.6% are seen a single time; 13% belongs to the top ten. Whole-study results and caveats: Counts of TCRs above 1 in 1000 frequency stayed unchanged with DPC sensitization.

Concerning this clonotype itself: Its antigen is unidentified.

The sample's time point: patch test 1, 2 weeks after DPC sensitization. Treatment reported: therapeutic diphenylcyclopropenone sensitization with weekly scalp DPC. The TCR sequence derives from a woman aged 40 to 50 with alopecia areata. Some clones in this sample may be carry-over from other donors' samples. The chain has TRBV30 and TRBJ2-2, with 7 bases that match TRBD2. The sample in question was whole blood, obtained in connection with sensitization to the hapten diphenylcyclopropenone (DPC). The CDR3 DNA sequence: TGTGCCTGGAGTGGCCTAGCGGTCACCGGGGAGCTGTTTTTT. Protein: CAWSGLAVTGELFF. Drawing the rest from reference TRBV30 and TRBJ2-2, the complete variable domain is SQTIHQWPATLVQPVGSPLSLECTVEGTSNPNLYWYRQAAGRGLQLLFYSVGIGQISSEVPQNLSASRPQDRQFILSSKKLLLSDSGFYLCAWSGLAVTGELFFGEGSRLTVL.